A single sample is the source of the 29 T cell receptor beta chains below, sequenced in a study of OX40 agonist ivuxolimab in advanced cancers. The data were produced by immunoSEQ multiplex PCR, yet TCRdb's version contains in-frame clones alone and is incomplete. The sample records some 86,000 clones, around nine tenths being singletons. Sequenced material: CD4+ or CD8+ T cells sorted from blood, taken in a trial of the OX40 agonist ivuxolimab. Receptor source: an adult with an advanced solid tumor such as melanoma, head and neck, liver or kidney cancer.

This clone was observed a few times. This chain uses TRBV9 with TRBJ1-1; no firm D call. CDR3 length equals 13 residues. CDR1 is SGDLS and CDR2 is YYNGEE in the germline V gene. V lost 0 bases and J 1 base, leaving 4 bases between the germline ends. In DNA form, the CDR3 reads TGTGCCAGCAGCGTAGAAGGGAACACTGAAGCTTTCTTT. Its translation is CASSVEGNTEAFF.

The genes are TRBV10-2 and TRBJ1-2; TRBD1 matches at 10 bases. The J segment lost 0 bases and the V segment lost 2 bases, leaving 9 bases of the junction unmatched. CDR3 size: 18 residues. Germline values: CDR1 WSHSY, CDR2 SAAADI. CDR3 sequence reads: CASSEGGTGADSNYGYTF. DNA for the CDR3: TGCGCCAGCAGTGAGGGAGGGACAGGGGCCGACTCTAACTATGGCTACACCTTC.

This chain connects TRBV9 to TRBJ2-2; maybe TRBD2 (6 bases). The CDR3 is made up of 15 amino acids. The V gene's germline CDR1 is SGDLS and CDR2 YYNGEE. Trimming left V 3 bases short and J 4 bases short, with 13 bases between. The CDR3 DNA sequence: TGTGCCAGCAGCGCCCGGGACTTTCTCACCGGGGAGCTGTTTTTT. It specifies CASSARDFLTGELFF.

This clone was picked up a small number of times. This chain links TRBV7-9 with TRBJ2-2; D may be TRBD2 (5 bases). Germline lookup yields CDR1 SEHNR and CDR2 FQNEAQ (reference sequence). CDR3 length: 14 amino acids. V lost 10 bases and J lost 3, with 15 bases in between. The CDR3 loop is CAKEEVYDTGELFF. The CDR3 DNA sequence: TGTGCCAAAGAGGAGGTTTACGACACCGGGGAGCTGTTTTTT.

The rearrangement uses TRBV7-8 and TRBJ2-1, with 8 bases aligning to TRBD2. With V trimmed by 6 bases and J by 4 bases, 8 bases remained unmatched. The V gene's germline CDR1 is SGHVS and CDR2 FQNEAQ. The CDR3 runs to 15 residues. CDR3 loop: CASRTAGDSYNEQFF. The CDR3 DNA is TGTGCCAGCAGGACAGCGGGGGACTCTTACAATGAGCAGTTCTTC. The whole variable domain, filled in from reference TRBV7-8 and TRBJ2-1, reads GAGVSQSPRYKVAKRGQDVALRCDPISGHVSLFWYQQALGQGPEFLTYFQNEAQLDKSGLPSDRFFAERPEGSVSTLKIQRTQQEDSAVYLCASRTAGDSYNEQFFGPGTRLTVL.

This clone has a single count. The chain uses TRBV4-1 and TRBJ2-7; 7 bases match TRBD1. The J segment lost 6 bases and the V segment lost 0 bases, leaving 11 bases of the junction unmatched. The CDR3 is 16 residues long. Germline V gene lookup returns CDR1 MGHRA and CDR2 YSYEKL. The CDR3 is CASSQDQLRQGGEQYF. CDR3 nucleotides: TGCGCCAGCAGCCAAGATCAATTAAGACAGGGTGGCGAGCAGTACTTC.

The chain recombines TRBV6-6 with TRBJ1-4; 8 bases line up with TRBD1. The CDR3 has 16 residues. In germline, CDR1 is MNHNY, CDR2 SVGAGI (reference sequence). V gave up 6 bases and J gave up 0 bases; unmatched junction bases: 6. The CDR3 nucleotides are TGTGCCAGCAGGACACTACAGGGGGCAACTAATGAAAAACTGTTTTTT. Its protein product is CASRTLQGATNEKLFF.

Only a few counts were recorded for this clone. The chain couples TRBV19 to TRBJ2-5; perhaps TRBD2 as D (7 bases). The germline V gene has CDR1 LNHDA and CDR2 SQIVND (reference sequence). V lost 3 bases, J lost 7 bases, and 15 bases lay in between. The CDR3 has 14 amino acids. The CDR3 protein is CASSMNREGRTQYF. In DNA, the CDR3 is TGTGCCAGTAGTATGAACAGGGAGGGAAGGACCCAGTACTTC. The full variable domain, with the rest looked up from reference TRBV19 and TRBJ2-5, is DGGITQSPKYLFRKEGQNVTLSCEQNLNHDAMYWYRQDPGQGLRLIYYSQIVNDFQKGDIAEGYSVSREKKESFPLTVTSAQKNPTAFYLCASSMNREGRTQYFGPGTRLLVL.

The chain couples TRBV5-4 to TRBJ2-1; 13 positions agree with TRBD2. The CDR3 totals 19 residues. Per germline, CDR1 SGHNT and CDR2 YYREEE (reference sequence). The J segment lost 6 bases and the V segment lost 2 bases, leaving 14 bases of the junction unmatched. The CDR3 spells CASSLPGLAGSDGINEQFF. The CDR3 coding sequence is TGTGCCAGCAGCTTACCGGGACTAGCGGGATCCGATGGGATCAATGAGCAGTTCTTC.

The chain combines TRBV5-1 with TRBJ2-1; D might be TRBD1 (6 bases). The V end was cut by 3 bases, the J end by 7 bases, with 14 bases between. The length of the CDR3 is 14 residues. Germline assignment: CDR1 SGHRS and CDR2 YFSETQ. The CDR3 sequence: CASSWGLKENEQFF. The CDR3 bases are TGCGCCAGCAGCTGGGGGCTGAAAGAGAATGAGCAGTTCTTC. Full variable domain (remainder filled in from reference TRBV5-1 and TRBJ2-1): KAGVTQTPRYLIKTRGQQVTLSCSPISGHRSVSWYQQTPGQGLQFLFEYFSETQRNKGNFPGRFSGRQFSNSRSEMNVSTLELGDSALYLCASSWGLKENEQFFGPGTRLTVL.

CDR3 nucleotide sequence: TGCGCCAGCAGCTTGGGGACGTCTGGTCAGTTCTTC. As protein: CASSLGTSGQFF. V usage is TRBV5-1 and J usage is TRBJ2-1; the D is unclear. The CDR3 is made up of 12 amino acids. Germline V gene sequence: CDR1 SGHRS, CDR2 YFSETQ. Trimming pared 0 bases from V and 13 bases from J, leaving 11 bases between.

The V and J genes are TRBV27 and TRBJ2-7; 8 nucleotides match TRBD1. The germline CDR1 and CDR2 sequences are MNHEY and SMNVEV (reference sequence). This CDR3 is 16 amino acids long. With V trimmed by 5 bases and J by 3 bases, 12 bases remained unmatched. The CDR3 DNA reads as TGTGCCAGCAGTCCGCTGACAGGGGTAGGGGACTACGAGCAGTACTTC. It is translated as CASSPLTGVGDYEQYF.

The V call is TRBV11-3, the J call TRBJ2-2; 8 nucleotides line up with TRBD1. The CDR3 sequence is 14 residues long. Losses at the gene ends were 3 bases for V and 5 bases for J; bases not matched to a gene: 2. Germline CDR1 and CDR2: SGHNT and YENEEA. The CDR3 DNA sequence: TGTGCCAGCAGCTTGGGACAGGCGACCGGGGAGCTGTTTTTT. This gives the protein CASSLGQATGELFF.

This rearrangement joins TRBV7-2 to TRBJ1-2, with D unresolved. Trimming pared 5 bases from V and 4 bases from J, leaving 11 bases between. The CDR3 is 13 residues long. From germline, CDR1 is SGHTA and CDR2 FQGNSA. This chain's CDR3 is CASSLEGVYGYTF. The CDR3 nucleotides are TGTGCCAGCAGCCTGGAGGGTGTCTATGGCTACACCTTC.

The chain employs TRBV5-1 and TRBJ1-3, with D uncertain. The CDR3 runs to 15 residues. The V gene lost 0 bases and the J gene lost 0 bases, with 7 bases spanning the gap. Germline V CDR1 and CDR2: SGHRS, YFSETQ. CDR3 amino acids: CASSLELSSGNTIYF. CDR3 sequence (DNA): TGCGCCAGCAGCTTGGAACTCAGCTCTGGAAACACCATATATTTT. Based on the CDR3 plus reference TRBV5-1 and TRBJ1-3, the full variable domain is KAGVTQTPRYLIKTRGQQVTLSCSPISGHRSVSWYQQTPGQGLQFLFEYFSETQRNKGNFPGRFSGRQFSNSRSEMNVSTLELGDSALYLCASSLELSSGNTIYFGEGSWLTVV.

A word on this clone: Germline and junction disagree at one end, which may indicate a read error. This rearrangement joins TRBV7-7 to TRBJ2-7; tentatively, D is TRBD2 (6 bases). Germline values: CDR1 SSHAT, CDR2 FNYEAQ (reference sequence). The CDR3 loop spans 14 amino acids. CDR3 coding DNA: TGTGCTAGCAGCTCCCAGGCCCAGGGAGGCGAGCAGTACTTC. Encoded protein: CASSSQAQGGEQYF.

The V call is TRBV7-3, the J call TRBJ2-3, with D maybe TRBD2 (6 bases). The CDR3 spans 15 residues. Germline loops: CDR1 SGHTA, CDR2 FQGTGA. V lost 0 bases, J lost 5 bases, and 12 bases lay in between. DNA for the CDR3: TGTGCCAGCAGCTTAACGGGGACTCAGGGAGATACGCAGTATTTT. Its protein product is CASSLTGTQGDTQYF.

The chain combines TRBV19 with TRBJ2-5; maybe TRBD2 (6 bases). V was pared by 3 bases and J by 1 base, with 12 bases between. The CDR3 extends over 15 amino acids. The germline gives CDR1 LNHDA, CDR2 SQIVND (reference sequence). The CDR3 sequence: CASSMQRAIQETQYF. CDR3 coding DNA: TGTGCCAGTAGTATGCAGCGGGCCATCCAAGAGACCCAGTACTTC.

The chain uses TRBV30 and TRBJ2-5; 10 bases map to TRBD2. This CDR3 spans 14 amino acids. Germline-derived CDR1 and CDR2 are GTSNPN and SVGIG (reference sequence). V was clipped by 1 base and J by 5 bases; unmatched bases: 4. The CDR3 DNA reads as TGTGCCTGGAGTGGCCTAGCGGGAGCGGAGACCCAGTACTTC. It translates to CAWSGLAGAETQYF.

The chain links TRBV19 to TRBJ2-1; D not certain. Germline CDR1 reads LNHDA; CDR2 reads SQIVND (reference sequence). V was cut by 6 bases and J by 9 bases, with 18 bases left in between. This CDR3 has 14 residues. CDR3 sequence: CASRGSIQLGEQFF. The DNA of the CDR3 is TGTGCCAGTAGGGGCAGCATACAATTGGGTGAGCAGTTCTTC.

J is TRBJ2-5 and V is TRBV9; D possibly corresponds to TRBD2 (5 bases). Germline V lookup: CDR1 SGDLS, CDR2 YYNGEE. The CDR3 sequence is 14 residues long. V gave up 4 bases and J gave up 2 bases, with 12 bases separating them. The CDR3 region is CASSPTRGQETQYF. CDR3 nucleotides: TGTGCCAGCAGCCCCACGCGAGGGCAAGAGACCCAGTACTTC.

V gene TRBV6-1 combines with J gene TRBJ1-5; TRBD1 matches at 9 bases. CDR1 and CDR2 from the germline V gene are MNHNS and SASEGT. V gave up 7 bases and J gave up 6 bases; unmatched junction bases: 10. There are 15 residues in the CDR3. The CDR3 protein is CASTQGQGGGQPQHF. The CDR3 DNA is TGTGCCAGCACCCAGGGACAGGGAGGCGGTCAGCCCCAGCATTTT.

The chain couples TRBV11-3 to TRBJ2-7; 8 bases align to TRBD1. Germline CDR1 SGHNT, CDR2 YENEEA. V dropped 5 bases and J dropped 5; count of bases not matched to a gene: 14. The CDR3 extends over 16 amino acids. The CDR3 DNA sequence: TGTGCCAGCAGCCCGTCGACAGGGGTCGACTGGGACGAGCAGTACTTC. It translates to CASSPSTGVDWDEQYF. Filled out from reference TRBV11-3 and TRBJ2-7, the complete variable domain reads EAGVVQSPRYKIIEKKQPVAFWCNPISGHNTLYWYLQNLGQGPELLIRYENEEAVDDSQLPKDRFSAERLKGVDSTLKIQPAELGDSAVYLCASSPSTGVDWDEQYFGPGTRLTVT.

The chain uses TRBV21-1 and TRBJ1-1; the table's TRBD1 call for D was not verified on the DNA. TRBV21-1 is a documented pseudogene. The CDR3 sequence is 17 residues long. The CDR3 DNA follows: TGTGCCAGCAGCCCACTGGGGTCAGGGGAAGTGAACACTGAAGCTTTCTTT. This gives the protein CASSPLGSGEVNTEAFF.

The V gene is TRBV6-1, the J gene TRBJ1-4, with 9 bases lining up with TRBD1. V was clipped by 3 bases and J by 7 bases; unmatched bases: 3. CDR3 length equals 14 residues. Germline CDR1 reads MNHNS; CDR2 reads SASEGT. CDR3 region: CASSELTGGEKLFF. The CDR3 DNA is TGTGCCAGCAGTGAGTTGACAGGGGGTGAAAAACTGTTTTTT.

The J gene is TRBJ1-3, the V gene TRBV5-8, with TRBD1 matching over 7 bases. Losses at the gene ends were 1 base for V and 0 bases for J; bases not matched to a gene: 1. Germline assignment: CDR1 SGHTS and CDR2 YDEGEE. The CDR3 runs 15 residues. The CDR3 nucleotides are TGTGCCAGCAGCTTGACAGGGGACTCTGGAAACACCATATATTTT. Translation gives CASSLTGDSGNTIYF.

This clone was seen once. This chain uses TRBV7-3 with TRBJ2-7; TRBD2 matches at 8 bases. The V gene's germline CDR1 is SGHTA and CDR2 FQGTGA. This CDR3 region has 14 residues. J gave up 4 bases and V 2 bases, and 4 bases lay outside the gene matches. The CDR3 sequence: CASSLFGGEYEQYF. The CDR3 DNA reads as TGTGCCAGCAGCTTATTCGGGGGGGAATACGAGCAGTACTTC.

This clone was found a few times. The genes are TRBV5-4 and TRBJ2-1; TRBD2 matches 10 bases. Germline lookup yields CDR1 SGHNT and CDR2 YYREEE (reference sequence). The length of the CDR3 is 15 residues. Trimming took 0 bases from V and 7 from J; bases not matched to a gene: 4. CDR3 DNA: TGTGCCAGCAGCTTGGGAAGCGGGAGGGAAAATGAGCAGTTCTTC. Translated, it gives CASSLGSGRENEQFF.

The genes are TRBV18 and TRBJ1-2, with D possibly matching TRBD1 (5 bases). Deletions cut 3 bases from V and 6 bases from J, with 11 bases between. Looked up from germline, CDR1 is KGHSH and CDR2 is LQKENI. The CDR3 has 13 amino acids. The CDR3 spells CASSPQGSHGYTF. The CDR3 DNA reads TGTGCCAGCTCACCCCAGGGATCCCATGGCTACACCTTC.